These T cell receptor beta chains were read from a single sample in a study of blood T cell repertoires in COVID-19. Using immunoSEQ multiplex PCR, the repertoire was profiled, and TCRdb retains in-frame clones only, with some absent. The sample lists about 170,000 clones, around nine tenths occurring once. The specimen was PBMCs or T cells enriched from blood (not recorded which). These receptors originate from a woman between 18 and 29 years old who had recovered from COVID-19. Each CDR3 is given with its conserved first and last residue. D genes are given only for firm matches. The size of a clone is reported for some rows only, either as once, few or many, or as a class for expanded clones.

d_call,cdr3_length,v_call,clone_size,j_call,cdr3_aa,cdr3_nt
TRBD2,15,TRBV4-3,few,TRBJ2-1,CASSPGLAGVYEQFF,TGCGCCAGCAGCCCGGGACTAGCGGGAGTGTATGAGCAGTTCTTC
NA,14,TRBV7-8,NA,TRBJ2-7,CASSTSRGFYEQYF,TGTGCCAGCAGCACCAGCAGGGGTTTCTACGAGCAGTACTTC
NA,13,TRBV6-5,few,TRBJ2-7,CASTGGGAYEQYF,TGTGCCAGCACGGGCGGGGGCGCCTACGAGCAGTACTTC
NA,16,TRBV21-1,NA,TRBJ2-7,CASSKRGRPDSYEQYF,TGTGCCAGCAGCAAACGTGGGAGGCCGGACTCCTACGAGCAGTACTTC
NA,14,TRBV28,NA,TRBJ2-7,CASSFYRDGYEQYF,TGTGCCAGCAGTTTTTACAGGGACGGCTACGAGCAGTACTTC
TRBD1,15,TRBV28,NA,TRBJ2-7,CASSKTGFGSYEQYF,TGTGCCAGCAGTAAGACAGGGTTTGGCTCCTACGAGCAGTACTTC
TRBD1,13,TRBV12-5,NA,TRBJ1-2,CASGDDRDYGYTF,TGTGCTAGTGGGGATGACAGGGACTATGGCTACACCTTC
NA,14,TRBV3-1/TRBV3-2,once,TRBJ1-5,CASSPRGLGQPQHF,TGTGCCAGCAGCCCCAGGGGTTTGGGTCAGCCCCAGCATTTT
TRBD2,14,TRBV5-1,NA,TRBJ2-7,CASGLAGAPYEQYF,TGCGCCAGCGGACTAGCGGGAGCCCCCTACGAGCAGTACTTC
TRBD1,16,TRBV28,NA,TRBJ2-2,CASSFLGTANTGELFF,TGTGCCAGCAGTTTCCTCGGGACAGCGAACACCGGGGAGCTGTTTTTT
NA,11,TRBV29-1,NA,TRBJ2-1,CSVSSVAEQFF,TGCAGCGTTTCGTCCGTAGCTGAGCAGTTCTTC
NA,13,TRBV27,NA,TRBJ1-4,CASSFRGPGKLFF,TGTGCCAGCAGTTTCCGCGGGCCGGGGAAACTGTTTTTT
TRBD2,19,TRBV5-1,NA,TRBJ2-5,CASSAGLAGGLLSQETQYF,TGCGCCAGCAGCGCGGGACTAGCGGGAGGCCTCTTAAGCCAAGAGACCCAGTACTTC
NA,15,TRBV4-3,once,TRBJ2-2,CASSQVSGNTGELFF,TGCGCCAGCAGCCAAGTTTCGGGGAACACCGGGGAGCTGTTTTTT
TRBD2,17,TRBV3-1/TRBV3-2,NA,TRBJ2-1,CASSQRDGGGPYNEQFF,TGTGCCAGCAGCCAAAGGGACGGGGGAGGGCCCTACAATGAGCAGTTCTTC
NA,12,TRBV6-7,NA,TRBJ2-7,CASSYNRSIEYF,TGTGCCAGCAGTTACAACAGGTCTATCGAGTACTTC
NA,13,TRBV18,NA,TRBJ2-2,CASSPPGTGELFF,TGTGCCAGCTCACCACCCGGGACCGGGGAGCTGTTTTTT
NA,13,TRBV12-3/TRBV12-4,NA,TRBJ1-2,CASSLIFIGGYTF,TGTGCCAGCAGTTTAATTTTTATCGGTGGCTACACCTTC
NA,18,TRBV28,NA,TRBJ1-4,CASSLPGTLAPTNEKLFF,TGTGCCAGCAGTTTACCCGGTACCCTCGCCCCAACTAATGAAAAACTGTTTTTT
TRBD2,13,TRBV2,NA,TRBJ2-7,CASSVRGGAEQYF,TGTGCCAGCAGTGTAAGGGGAGGGGCCGAGCAGTACTTC
NA,13,TRBV2,NA,TRBJ2-7,CATDSVGLYEQYF,TGTGCCACCGACTCGGTGGGTCTTTACGAGCAGTACTTC
TRBD2,14,TRBV13,NA,TRBJ2-1,CASSSWTSGNEQFF,TGTGCCAGCAGCTCCTGGACTAGCGGTAATGAGCAGTTCTTC
NA,13,TRBV28,NA,TRBJ2-7,CASSLEGPYEQYF,TGTGCCAGCAGTTTAGAGGGCCCCTACGAGCAGTACTTC
TRBD1,15,TRBV2,NA,TRBJ2-3,CASRRGQGAVDTQYF,TGTGCCAGCAGGAGGGGACAGGGGGCAGTAGATACGCAGTATTTT
NA,18,TRBV3-1/TRBV3-2,NA,TRBJ1-1,CASRSTYRKSEPNTEAFF,TGTGCCAGCAGATCAACCTACAGGAAGAGCGAGCCTAACACTGAAGCTTTCTTT
NA,14,TRBV6-5,NA,TRBJ1-5,CASSYSSSYQPQHF,TGTGCCAGCAGTTACTCGAGTAGCTATCAGCCCCAGCATTTT
TRBD2,15,TRBV6-6,NA,TRBJ2-7,CASTRPGGSSYEQYF,TGTGCCAGCACCCGCCCTGGCGGGAGCTCCTACGAGCAGTACTTC
NA,11,TRBV29-1,NA,TRBJ2-7,CSVVGGYEQYF,TGCAGCGTTGTAGGGGGTTACGAGCAGTACTTC
NA,16,TRBV27,NA,TRBJ2-2,CASSFNEASNTGELFF,TGTGCCAGCAGTTTTAATGAGGCCTCGAACACCGGGGAGCTGTTTTTT
TRBD2,18,TRBV9,once,TRBJ2-4,CASSQTSGSLVAKNIQYF,TGTGCCAGCAGCCAGACTAGCGGAAGCCTTGTAGCCAAAAACATTCAGTACTTC
TRBD2,16,TRBV6-1,NA,TRBJ2-1,CASSETSGRDYNEQFF,TGTGCCAGCAGTGAGACTAGCGGGAGGGATTACAATGAGCAGTTCTTC
NA,16,TRBV18,NA,TRBJ2-6,CASSPSQGSGANVLTF,TGTGCCAGCTCACCAAGTCAGGGGTCTGGGGCCAACGTCCTGACTTTC
NA,13,TRBV4-2,NA,TRBJ2-7,CASSQESSYEQYF,TGTGCCAGCAGCCAAGAGAGCTCCTACGAGCAGTACTTC
TRBD1,16,TRBV10-3,NA,TRBJ1-3,CAISETRGSSGNTIYF,TGTGCCATCAGTGAGACCAGGGGGAGCTCTGGAAACACCATATATTTT
TRBD1,15,TRBV27,NA,TRBJ2-7,CASSYTGTGTYEQYF,TGTGCCAGCAGTTACACCGGGACAGGGACCTACGAGCAGTACTTC
TRBD2,14,TRBV19,once,TRBJ2-7,CASMSGGSHHEQYF,TGTGCCAGTATGAGTGGCGGGAGTCACCACGAGCAGTACTTC